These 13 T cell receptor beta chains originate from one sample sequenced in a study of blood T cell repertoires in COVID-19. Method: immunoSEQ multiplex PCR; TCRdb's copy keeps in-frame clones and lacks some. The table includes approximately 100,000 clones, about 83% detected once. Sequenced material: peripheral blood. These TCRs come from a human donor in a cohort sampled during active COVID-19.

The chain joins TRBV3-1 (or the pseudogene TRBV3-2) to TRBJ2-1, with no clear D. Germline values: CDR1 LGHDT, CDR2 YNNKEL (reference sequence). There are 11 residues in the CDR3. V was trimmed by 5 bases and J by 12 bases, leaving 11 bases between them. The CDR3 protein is CASSGGSWQFF. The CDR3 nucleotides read TGTGCCAGCAGCGGCGGAAGCTGGCAGTTCTTC.

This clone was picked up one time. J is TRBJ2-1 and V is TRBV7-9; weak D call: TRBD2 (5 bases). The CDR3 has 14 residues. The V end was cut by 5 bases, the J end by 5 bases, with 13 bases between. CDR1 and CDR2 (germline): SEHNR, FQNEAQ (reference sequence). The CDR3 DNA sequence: TGTGCCAGCAGCCTGCCGGGAAGTCACAATGAGCAGTTCTTC. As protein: CASSLPGSHNEQFF.

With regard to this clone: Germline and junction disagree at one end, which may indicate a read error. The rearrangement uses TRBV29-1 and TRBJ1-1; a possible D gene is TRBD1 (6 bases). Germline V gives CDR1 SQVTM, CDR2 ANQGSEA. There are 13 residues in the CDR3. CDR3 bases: TGCAGCGTGGAAGGACAGCTAAACACTGAAGCTTTCTTT. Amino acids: CSVEGQLNTEAFF.

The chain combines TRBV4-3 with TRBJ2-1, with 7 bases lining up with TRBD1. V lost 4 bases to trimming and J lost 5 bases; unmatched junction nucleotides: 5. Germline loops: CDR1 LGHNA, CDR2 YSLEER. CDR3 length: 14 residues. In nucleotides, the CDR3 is TGCGCCAGCAGCCGAGGGGGCTGGGACAATGAGCAGTTCTTC. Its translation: CASSRGGWDNEQFF.

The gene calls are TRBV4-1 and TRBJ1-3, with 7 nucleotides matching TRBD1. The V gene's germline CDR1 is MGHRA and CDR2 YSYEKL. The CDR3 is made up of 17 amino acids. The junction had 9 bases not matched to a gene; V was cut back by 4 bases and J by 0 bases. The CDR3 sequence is CASSLLEAGGSGNTIYF. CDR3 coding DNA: TGCGCCAGCAGCCTCCTGGAGGCAGGGGGCTCTGGAAACACCATATATTTT.

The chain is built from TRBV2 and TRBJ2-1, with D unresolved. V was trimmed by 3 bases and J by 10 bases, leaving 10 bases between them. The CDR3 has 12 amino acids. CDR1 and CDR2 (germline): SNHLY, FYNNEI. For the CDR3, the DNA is TGTGCCAGCAGTGATCCAGCGCCAGAGCAGTTCTTC. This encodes CASSDPAPEQFF. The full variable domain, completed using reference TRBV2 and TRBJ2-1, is EPEVTQTPSHQVTQMGQEVILRCVPISNHLYFYWYRQILGQKVEFLVSFYNNEISEKSEIFDDQFSVERPDGSNFTLKIRSTKLEDSAMYFCASSDPAPEQFFGPGTRLTVL.

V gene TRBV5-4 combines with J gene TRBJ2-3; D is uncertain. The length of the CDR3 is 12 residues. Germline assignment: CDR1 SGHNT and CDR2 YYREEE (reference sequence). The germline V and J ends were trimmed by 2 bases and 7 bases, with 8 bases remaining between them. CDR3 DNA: TGTGCCAGCAGCTTTGCCGAGAATACGCAGTATTTT. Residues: CASSFAENTQYF. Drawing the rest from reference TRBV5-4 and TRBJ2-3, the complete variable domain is ETGVTQSPTHLIKTRGQQVTLRCSSQSGHNTVSWYQQALGQGPQFIFQYYREEENGRGNFPPRFSGLQFPNYSSELNVNALELDDSALYLCASSFAENTQYFGPGTRLTVL.

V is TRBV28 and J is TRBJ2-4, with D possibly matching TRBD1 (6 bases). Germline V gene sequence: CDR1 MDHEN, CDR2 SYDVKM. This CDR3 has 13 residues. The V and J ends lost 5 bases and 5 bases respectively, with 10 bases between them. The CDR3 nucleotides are TGTGCCAGCAGTCAGGGGCGGGAAAACATTCAGTACTTC. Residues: CASSQGRENIQYF.

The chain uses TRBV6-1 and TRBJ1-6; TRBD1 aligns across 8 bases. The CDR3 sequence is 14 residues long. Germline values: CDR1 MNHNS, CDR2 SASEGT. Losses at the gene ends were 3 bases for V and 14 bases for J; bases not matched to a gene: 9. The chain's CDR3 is CASSESTGGPTLHF. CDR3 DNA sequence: TGTGCCAGCAGTGAGTCAACAGGGGGTCCAACCCTCCACTTT.

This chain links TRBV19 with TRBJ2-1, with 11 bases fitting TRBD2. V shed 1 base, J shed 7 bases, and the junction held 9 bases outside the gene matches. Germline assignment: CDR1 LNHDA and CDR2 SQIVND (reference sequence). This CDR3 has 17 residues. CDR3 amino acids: CASSIATSGGFGNEQFF. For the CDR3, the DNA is TGTGCCAGTAGTATAGCAACTAGCGGGGGTTTCGGGAATGAGCAGTTCTTC.

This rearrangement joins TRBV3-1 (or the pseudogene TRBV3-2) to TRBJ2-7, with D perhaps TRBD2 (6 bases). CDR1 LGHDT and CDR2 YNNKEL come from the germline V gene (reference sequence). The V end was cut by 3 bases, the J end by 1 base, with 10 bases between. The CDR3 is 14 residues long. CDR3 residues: CASSQWDSSYEQYF. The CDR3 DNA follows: TGTGCCAGCAGCCAGTGGGACTCTTCCTACGAGCAGTACTTC.

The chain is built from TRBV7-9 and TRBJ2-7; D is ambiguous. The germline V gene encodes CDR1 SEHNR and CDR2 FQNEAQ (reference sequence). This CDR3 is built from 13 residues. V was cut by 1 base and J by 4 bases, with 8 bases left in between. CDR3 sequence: CASSLGSEYEQYF. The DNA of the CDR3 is TGTGCCAGCAGCTTAGGGAGTGAGTACGAGCAGTACTTC.

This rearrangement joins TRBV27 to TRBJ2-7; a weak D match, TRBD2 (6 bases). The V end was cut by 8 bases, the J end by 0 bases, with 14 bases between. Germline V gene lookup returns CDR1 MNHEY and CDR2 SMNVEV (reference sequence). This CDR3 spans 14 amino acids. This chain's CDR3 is CASGPSVSSYEQYF. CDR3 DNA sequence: TGTGCCAGCGGGCCTAGCGTTTCCTCCTACGAGCAGTACTTC.